Reported below is one T cell receptor beta chain. The CDR3 loop spans 15 amino acids. CDR1 SGHRS and CDR2 YFSETQ come from the germline V gene. Germline trimming cut 4 bases from V and 9 bases from J; bases unmatched to any gene: 9. Per the original data handling: Estimated nucleated cell counts came from reference gene primer amplification. Profiling relied on immunoSEQ multiplex PCR, and the TCRdb table lists in-frame clones only, not all of them. For V, J and clone size, that table is used; D and trimming come from the DNA. The sample lists around 100,000 clones, about 86% seen once, with approximately 3.7% in the top ten. This sample was included in a study of blood T cell repertoires in COVID-19. Study overall: Both acute and convalescent COVID-19 samples were obtained from the United States, Italy and Spain. PBMCs, B-cell-depleted T cells, or T cells provided the cDNA or gDNA that made up the material.

Material: peripheral blood. The receptor's source is a human donor in a cohort sampled during active COVID-19. The chain has TRBV5-1 and TRBJ2-7, with 14 bases identical to TRBD2. The CDR3 is CASSQGLAGASGQYF. CDR3 DNA: TGCGCCAGCAGCCAGGGACTAGCGGGAGCGTCTGGGCAGTACTTC.